Here is one T cell receptor beta chain with its context. This record comes from a study of blood T cell repertoires in COVID-19. Study-level background: Samples representing acute and convalescent COVID-19 were sourced from the United States, Italy and Spain. Sources were T cells, B-cell-depleted T cells, or PBMCs; the material itself was cDNA or gDNA.

V lost 1 base to trimming and J lost 8 bases, with 14 bases between them. The CDR3 contains 15 residues. In germline, CDR1 is MNHNS, CDR2 SASEGT. Source study methods: Nucleated cell counts were estimated from reference gene primer amplification. Only in-frame clones appear in the TCRdb table, and some are missing; sequencing was by immunoSEQ multiplex PCR. V and J calls and clone size come straight from that table; D and trimming were deduced from the DNA. Among some 250,000 clones listed, around nine tenths were seen once. The material sequenced was peripheral blood. The V call is TRBV6-1, the J call TRBJ1-4; D remains unclear. This TCR was sampled from a woman in her 70s with active or convalescent COVID-19. The CDR3 is CASSEGGAISEKLFF. DNA of the CDR3: TGTGCCAGCAGTGAAGGAGGTGCCATCTCAGAAAAACTGTTTTTT.